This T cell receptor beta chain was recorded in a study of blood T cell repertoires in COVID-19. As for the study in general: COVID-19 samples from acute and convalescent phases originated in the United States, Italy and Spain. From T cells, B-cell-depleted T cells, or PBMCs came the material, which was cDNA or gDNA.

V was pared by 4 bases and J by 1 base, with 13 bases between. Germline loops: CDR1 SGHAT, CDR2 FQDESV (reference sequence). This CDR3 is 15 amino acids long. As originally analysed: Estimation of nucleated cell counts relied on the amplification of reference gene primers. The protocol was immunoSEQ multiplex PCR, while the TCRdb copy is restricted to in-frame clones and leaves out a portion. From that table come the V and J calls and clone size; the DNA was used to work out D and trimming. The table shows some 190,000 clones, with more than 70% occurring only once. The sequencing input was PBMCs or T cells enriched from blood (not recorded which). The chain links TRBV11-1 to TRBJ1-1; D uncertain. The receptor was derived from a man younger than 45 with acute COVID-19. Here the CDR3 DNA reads TGTGCCAGCAGCTCGGAGGGTTATGCGAACACTGAAGCTTTCTTT. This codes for CASSSEGYANTEAFF.